These T cell receptor beta chains were read from a single sample in a study of blood T cell repertoires in COVID-19. This table comes from immunoSEQ multiplex PCR, and its TCRdb copy is limited to in-frame clones, with some not included. The table shows 40,000 or so clones, with nearly 90% occurring only once. Sequenced input: peripheral blood. The receptors derive from a man in his fifties with active COVID-19. Each CDR3 is given with its conserved first and last residue. D genes are given only for firm matches. A clone size is listed for some rows: how often the clone was seen (once, few, many), or a class if it is expanded.

V	size	length	J	D	DNA	CDR3
TRBV6-5	-	13	TRBJ1-5	-	TGTGCCAGCAGTTGGGGGCTTGATCAGCCCCAGCATTTT	CASSWGLDQPQHF
TRBV21-1	-	14	TRBJ1-5	-	TGTGCCAGCAGCAAATGGCGGGGAGGAGAGCCCCAGCATTTT	CASSKWRGGEPQHF
TRBV5-1	-	15	TRBJ2-5	TRBD2	TGCGCCAGCAGCTTTAGCGGGGGGGAATGGGAGACCCAGTACTTC	CASSFSGGEWETQYF
TRBV6-5	-	11	TRBJ2-7	-	TGTGCCAGCACCGAAAAGGGGGAGCAGTACTTC	CASTEKGEQYF
TRBV6-2/TRBV6-3	few	18	TRBJ2-1	TRBD2	TGTGCCAGCAGTTACTCGGAGCTAGCGGGGGAAAACTACAATGAGCAGTTCTTC	CASSYSELAGENYNEQFF
TRBV18	few	18	TRBJ2-1	TRBD2	TGTGCCAGCTCACCACAAGGGACTAGCGGGGACACCTACAATGAGCAGTTCTTC	CASSPQGTSGDTYNEQFF
TRBV5-4	-	14	TRBJ2-7	TRBD1	TGTGCCAGCAGCTTGAGGGACAGCGGCTTCGGGCAGTACTTC	CASSLRDSGFGQYF
TRBV28	-	12	TRBJ1-3	-	TGTGCCAGCAGAACTTCTGGAAACACCATATATTTT	CASRTSGNTIYF
TRBV5-4	-	16	TRBJ1-1	TRBD1	TGTGCCAGCAGCCGGGCCAGGACAGGGGATGACACTGAAGCTTTCTTT	CASSRARTGDDTEAFF
TRBV24-1	once	13	TRBJ1-5	TRBD1	TGTGCCACCAGTAAGGGACAGAATCAGCCCCAGCATTTT	CATSKGQNQPQHF
TRBV3-1/TRBV3-2	-	15	TRBJ2-5	TRBD2	TGTGCCAGCAGCCCCGTTGTTAGCGGGGGAGAGACCCAGTACTTC	CASSPVVSGGETQYF
TRBV29-1	-	14	TRBJ1-2	-	TGCAGCGTCGGGGGTGGGGAGATCTTGGGCGGCTACACCTTC	CSVGGGEILGGYTF
TRBV4-1	-	15	TRBJ1-3	-	TGCGCCAGCAGCCTGGGGGGGCAGACTGGAAACACCATATATTTT	CASSLGGQTGNTIYF
TRBV7-2	-	13	TRBJ2-7	-	TGTGCCAGCAGCTTAGCGGAGCGTTACGAGCAGTACTTC	CASSLAERYEQYF
TRBV19	once	15	TRBJ1-3	-	TGTGCCAGTATCCCCGCAGGTTCCTCTGGAAACACCATATATTTT	CASIPAGSSGNTIYF
TRBV19	-	14	TRBJ2-1	-	TGTGCCAGTAGTCAACTAGTTTCCTACAATGAGCAGTTCTTC	CASSQLVSYNEQFF
TRBV9	-	14	TRBJ1-1	TRBD1	TGTGCCAGCAGCGTCTCGGACAGGGACACTGAAGCTTTCTTT	CASSVSDRDTEAFF
TRBV7-9	-	14	TRBJ1-5	-	TGTGCCAGCAGTCCGCACAGGGCCGGTCAGCCCCAGCATTTT	CASSPHRAGQPQHF
TRBV19	-	17	TRBJ1-2	TRBD1	TGTGCCAGTAGGACCACAGGGGGTCAGAGGTCTAACTATGGCTACACCTTC	CASRTTGGQRSNYGYTF
TRBV4-1	-	16	TRBJ2-2	TRBD1	TGCGCCAGCAGCCGTCCCGGGACAGGTCTACAAGGTGTGCTGTTTTTT	CASSRPGTGLQGVLFF
TRBV6-2/TRBV6-3	-	15	TRBJ2-2	-	TGTGCCAGCAGTTACTGGACAGCGAACACCGGGGAGCTGTTTTTT	CASSYWTANTGELFF
TRBV3-1/TRBV3-2	-	18	TRBJ2-3	TRBD2	TGTGCCAGCAGCCAACCCGGGACTAGCGGGCCTAGCACAGATACGCAGTATTTT	CASSQPGTSGPSTDTQYF
TRBV3-1/TRBV3-2	-	14	TRBJ2-3	-	TGTGCCAGCAGCCGGAGAGGGAACACAGATACGCAGTATTTT	CASSRRGNTDTQYF
TRBV6-2/TRBV6-3	-	12	TRBJ1-1	-	TGTGCCAGCAGTTCCATGAACACTGAAGCTTTCTTT	CASSSMNTEAFF
TRBV24-1	-	14	TRBJ1-5	-	TGTGCCACCAGTGACTCACGAGTAAATCAGCCCCAGCATTTT	CATSDSRVNQPQHF
TRBV27	-	14	TRBJ2-2	-	TGTGCCAGCAGTCCAGGGGCCGGCACCGGGGAGCTGTTTTTT	CASSPGAGTGELFF
TRBV7-9	-	12	TRBJ1-2	-	TGTGCCAGCAGCTCGGAGATGGGTGGCTACACCTTC	CASSSEMGGYTF
TRBV10-3	-	14	TRBJ1-1	TRBD1	TGTGCCATCAGGGGACAGGGCGTATTCACTGAAGCTTTCTTT	CAIRGQGVFTEAFF
TRBV6-6	once	18	TRBJ1-5	TRBD1	TGTGCCAGCAGTCTCGGAGGGGGCCTGAGACATAGCAATCAGCCCCAGCATTTT	CASSLGGGLRHSNQPQHF
TRBV28	-	14	TRBJ2-7	-	TGTGCCAGCAGGAGAGGGCAGGGGAACTACGAGCAGTACTTC	CASRRGQGNYEQYF
TRBV11-2	-	15	TRBJ1-1	TRBD1	TGTGCCAGCAGCATAGGGGGACAGGGGAACACTGAAGCTTTCTTT	CASSIGGQGNTEAFF
TRBV19	-	13	TRBJ2-7	-	TGTGCCAGTAGTATTGGGCCGCGATACGAGCAGTACTTC	CASSIGPRYEQYF
TRBV28	-	16	TRBJ2-3	-	TGTGCCAGCAGCGTTAAGACAGGACGAGGCACAGATACGCAGTATTTT	CASSVKTGRGTDTQYF
TRBV2	-	12	TRBJ1-5	-	TGTGCCAGCAGTGTTTCGAGTCAGCCCCAGCATTTT	CASSVSSQPQHF
TRBV9	-	15	TRBJ2-7	-	TGTGCCAGCAGCGTAGACCGGGACTCCGAGTCACCGCAGTACTTC	CASSVDRDSESPQYF
TRBV4-1	-	14	TRBJ1-5	-	TGCGCCACCTCGAGGAGGGCCAGCAATCAGCCCCAGCATTTT	CATSRRASNQPQHF
TRBV10-3	-	14	TRBJ1-2	-	TGTGCCATCAAAGAAAGAGGGTCGGGCAGTGGCTACACCTTC	CAIKERGSGSGYTF
TRBV10-3	-	16	TRBJ2-1	TRBD2	TGTGCCATCAGGGACCATAGCGGGGGGTCATACAATGAGCAGTTCTTC	CAIRDHSGGSYNEQFF
TRBV5-1	once	13	TRBJ2-2	-	TGCGCCAGCACTCAGGGGGGCACCGGGGAGCTGTTTTTT	CASTQGGTGELFF
TRBV6-5	-	15	TRBJ2-5	TRBD2	TGTGCCAGCAGTCGCACGCGGGGGATTCAAGAGACCCAGTACTTC	CASSRTRGIQETQYF
TRBV5-6	-	14	TRBJ2-3	-	TGTGCCAGCAGCTTTAGGACAAACACAGATACGCAGTATTTT	CASSFRTNTDTQYF
TRBV5-1	-	13	TRBJ2-3	TRBD2	TGCGCCAGCATGGTAGCGGGGGCAGATACGCAGTATTTT	CASMVAGADTQYF
TRBV4-1	-	15	TRBJ2-1	TRBD1	TGCGCCAGCAGCTACCGGGACAGGGGGCAGAATGAGCAGTTCTTC	CASSYRDRGQNEQFF
TRBV19	once	19	TRBJ2-2	TRBD2	TGTGCCAGTAGTATATCGATGACTAGCTTCTACTCGAACACCGGGGAGCTGTTTTTT	CASSISMTSFYSNTGELFF
TRBV5-4	-	15	TRBJ1-4	TRBD1	TGTGCCAGCAGCTCCTCCAGGGGGCTCGGGGAAAAACTGTTTTTT	CASSSSRGLGEKLFF
TRBV5-6	-	14	TRBJ1-1	-	TGTGCCAGCAGCTTGAGAACAGGGAGTGTTGAAGCTTTCTTT	CASSLRTGSVEAFF
TRBV28	-	11	TRBJ1-1	-	TGTGCCAGCAGTCTAGGCACTGAAGCTTTCTTT	CASSLGTEAFF
TRBV4-1	medium-sized	15	TRBJ2-7	TRBD1	TGCGCCAGCAGCCAATTGAGACAGGGTCCCTACGAGCAGTACTTC	CASSQLRQGPYEQYF
TRBV25-1	-	13	TRBJ2-2	-	TGTGCCAGCAGTGGAGCAGGAACCGGGGAGCTGTTTTTT	CASSGAGTGELFF
TRBV20-1	medium-sized	11	TRBJ2-7	-	TGCAGTGCTAGAGGCGATTACGAGCAGTACTTC	CSARGDYEQYF
TRBV27	once	16	TRBJ1-2	-	TGTGCCAGCAGTACCCCCCTGCGGGGTGGGGGCTATGGCTACACCTTC	CASSTPLRGGGYGYTF
TRBV27	-	19	TRBJ1-4	TRBD1	TGTGCCAGCAGTCCTACGCGGGACAGGGTTCTTGCAACTAATGAAAAACTGTTTTTT	CASSPTRDRVLATNEKLFF